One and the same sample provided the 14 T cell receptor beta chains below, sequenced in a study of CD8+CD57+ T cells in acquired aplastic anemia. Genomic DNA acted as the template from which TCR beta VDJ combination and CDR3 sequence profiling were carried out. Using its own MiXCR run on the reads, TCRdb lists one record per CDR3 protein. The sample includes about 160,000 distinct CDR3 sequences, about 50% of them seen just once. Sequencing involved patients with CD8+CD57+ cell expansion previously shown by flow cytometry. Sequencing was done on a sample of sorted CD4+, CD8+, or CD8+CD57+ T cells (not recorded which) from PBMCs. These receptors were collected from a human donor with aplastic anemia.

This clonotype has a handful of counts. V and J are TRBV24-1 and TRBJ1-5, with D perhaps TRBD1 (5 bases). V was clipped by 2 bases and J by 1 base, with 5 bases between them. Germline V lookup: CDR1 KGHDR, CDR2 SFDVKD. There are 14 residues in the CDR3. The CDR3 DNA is TGTGCCACCAGTGATTGGGACAGCAATCAGCCCCAGCATTTT. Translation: CATSDWDSNQPQHF.

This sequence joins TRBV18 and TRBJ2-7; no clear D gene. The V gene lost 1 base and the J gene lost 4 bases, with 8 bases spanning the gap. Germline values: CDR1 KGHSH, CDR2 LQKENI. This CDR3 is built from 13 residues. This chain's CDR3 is CASSPLAAYEQYF. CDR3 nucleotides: TGTGCCAGCTCACCACTAGCAGCGTACGAGCAGTACTTC.

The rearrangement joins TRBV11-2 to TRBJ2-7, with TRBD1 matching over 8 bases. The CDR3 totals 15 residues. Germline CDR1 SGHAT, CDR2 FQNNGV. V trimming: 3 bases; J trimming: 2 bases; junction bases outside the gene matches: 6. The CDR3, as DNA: TGTGCCAGCAGCTTCCGGACAGGGAATGCCTACGAGCAGTACTTC. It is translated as CASSFRTGNAYEQYF.

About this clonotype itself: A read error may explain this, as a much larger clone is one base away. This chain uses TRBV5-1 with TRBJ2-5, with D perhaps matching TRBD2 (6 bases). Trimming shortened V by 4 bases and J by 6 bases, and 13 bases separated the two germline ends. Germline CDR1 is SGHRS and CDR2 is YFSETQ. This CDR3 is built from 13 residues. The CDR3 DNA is TGCGCCAGCAGCCTAGCGCCGCGACAGACCCAGTACTTC. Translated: CASSLAPRQTQYF. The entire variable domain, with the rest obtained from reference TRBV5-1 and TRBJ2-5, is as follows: KAGVTQTPRYLIKTRGQQVTLSCSPISGHRSVSWYQQTPGQGLQFLFEYFSETQRNKGNFPGRFSGRQFSNSRSEMNVSTLELGDSALYLCASSLAPRQTQYFGPGTRLLVL.

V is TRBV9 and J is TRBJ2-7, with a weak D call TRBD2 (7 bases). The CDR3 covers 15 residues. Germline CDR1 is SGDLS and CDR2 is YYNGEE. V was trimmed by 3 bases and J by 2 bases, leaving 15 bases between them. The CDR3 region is CASSGTAGNAYEQYF. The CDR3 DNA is TGTGCCAGCAGCGGGACAGCGGGGAACGCCTACGAGCAGTACTTC.

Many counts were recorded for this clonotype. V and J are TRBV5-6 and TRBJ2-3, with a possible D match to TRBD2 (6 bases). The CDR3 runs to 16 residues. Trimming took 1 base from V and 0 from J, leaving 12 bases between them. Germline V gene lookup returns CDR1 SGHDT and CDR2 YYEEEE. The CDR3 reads CASSLYVGGSTDTQYF. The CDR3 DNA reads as TGTGCCAGCAGCTTGTATGTGGGAGGAAGCACAGATACGCAGTATTTT.

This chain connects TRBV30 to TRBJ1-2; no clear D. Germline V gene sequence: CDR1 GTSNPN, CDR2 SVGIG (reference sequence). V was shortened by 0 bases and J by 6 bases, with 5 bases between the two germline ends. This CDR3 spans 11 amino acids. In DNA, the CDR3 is TGTGCCTGGAGTGTAGGGAATGGCTACACCTTC. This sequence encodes CAWSVGNGYTF.

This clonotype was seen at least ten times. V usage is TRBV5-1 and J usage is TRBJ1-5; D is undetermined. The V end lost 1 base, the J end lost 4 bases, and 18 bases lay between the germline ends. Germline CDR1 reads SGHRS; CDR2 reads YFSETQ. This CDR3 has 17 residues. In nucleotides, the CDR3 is TGCGCCAGCAGCTTGTGGCCGCTCCGGGAGGGAAATCAGCCCCAGCATTTT. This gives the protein CASSLWPLREGNQPQHF.

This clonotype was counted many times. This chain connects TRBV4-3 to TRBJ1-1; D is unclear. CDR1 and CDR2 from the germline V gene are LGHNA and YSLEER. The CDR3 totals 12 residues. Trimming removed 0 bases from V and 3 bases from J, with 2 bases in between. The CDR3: CASSQDHTEAFF. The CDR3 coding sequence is TGCGCCAGCAGCCAAGATCACACTGAAGCTTTCTTT.

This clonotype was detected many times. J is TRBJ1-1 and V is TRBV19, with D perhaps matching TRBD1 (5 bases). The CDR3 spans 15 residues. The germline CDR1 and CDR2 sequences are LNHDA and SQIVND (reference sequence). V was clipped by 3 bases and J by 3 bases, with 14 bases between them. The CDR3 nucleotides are TGTGCCAGTAGTATTGAGGGCAGGGTGGACACTGAAGCTTTCTTT. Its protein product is CASSIEGRVDTEAFF.

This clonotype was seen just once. The CDR3 nucleotides read TGCAGTGCTAGGCTTCTAGTGAACCTCGGCTACGAGCAGTACTTC. Its translation is CSARLLVNLGYEQYF. The chain joins TRBV20-1 to TRBJ2-7; D ambiguous. This CDR3 comprises 15 residues. CDR1 and CDR2 (germline): DFQATT, SNEGSKA (reference sequence). V was clipped by 3 bases and J by 3 bases, with 18 bases between them.

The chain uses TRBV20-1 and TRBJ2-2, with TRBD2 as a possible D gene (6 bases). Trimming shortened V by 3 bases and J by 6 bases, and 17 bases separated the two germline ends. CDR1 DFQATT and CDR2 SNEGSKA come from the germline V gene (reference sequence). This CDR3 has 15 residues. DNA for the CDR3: TGCAGTGCTAGGCCTGGACTACGTTTTGCCGGGGAGCTGTTTTTT. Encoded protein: CSARPGLRFAGELFF.

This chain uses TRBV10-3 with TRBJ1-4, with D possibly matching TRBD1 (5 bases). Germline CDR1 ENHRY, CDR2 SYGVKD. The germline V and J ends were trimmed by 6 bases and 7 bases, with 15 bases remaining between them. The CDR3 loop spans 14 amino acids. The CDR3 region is CAISAQRQGEKLFF. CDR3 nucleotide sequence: TGTGCCATCAGCGCTCAGCGGCAGGGTGAAAAACTGTTTTTT.

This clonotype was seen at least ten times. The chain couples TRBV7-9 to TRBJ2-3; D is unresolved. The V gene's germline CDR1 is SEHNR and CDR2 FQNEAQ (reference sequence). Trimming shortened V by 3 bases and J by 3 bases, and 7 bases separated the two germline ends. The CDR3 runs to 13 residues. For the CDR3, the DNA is TGTGCCAGCAGCTTTTTTCTGACAGATACGCAGTATTTT. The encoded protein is CASSFFLTDTQYF.